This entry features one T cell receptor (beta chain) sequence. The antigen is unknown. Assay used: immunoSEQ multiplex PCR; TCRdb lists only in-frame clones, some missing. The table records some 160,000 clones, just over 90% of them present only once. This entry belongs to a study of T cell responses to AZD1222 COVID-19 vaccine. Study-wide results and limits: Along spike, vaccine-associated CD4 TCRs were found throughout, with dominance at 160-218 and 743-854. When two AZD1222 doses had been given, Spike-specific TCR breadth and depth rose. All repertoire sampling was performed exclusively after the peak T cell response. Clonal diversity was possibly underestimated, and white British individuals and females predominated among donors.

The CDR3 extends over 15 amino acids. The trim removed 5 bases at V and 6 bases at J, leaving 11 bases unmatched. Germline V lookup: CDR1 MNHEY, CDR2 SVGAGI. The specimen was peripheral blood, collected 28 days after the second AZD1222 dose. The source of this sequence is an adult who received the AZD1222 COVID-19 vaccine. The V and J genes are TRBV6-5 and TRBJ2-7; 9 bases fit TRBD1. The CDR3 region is CASSRNRDRVAEQYF. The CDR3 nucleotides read TGTGCCAGCAGTCGCAACCGGGACAGGGTAGCCGAGCAGTACTTC.